This is a list of T cell receptor beta chains from one sample in a study of blood T cell repertoires in COVID-19. The data were produced by immunoSEQ multiplex PCR, yet TCRdb's version contains in-frame clones alone and is incomplete. This table has approximately 440,000 clones, around 90% appearing once. The specimen was PBMCs or T cells enriched from blood (not recorded which). The receptors originated from a woman aged 18-30 years who had recovered from COVID-19. CDR3s include the opening cysteine and the closing phenylalanine or tryptophan. Fields, in order: CDR3 protein, CDR3 DNA, V gene, clone size, D gene, J gene. D genes are given only for firm matches. Clone size is shown for a subset of rows, as once, few, many or a class of expanded clone.

CDR3: CASSPGAKTQYF; DNA: TGTGCCAGCAGCCCCGGTGCTAAGACCCAGTACTTC; V: TRBV7-9; size: once; D: NA; J: TRBJ2-5
CDR3: CASSQGQGNIQYF; DNA: TGTGCCAGCAGCCAAGGACAGGGAAACATTCAGTACTTC; V: TRBV3-1/TRBV3-2; size: NA; D: TRBD1; J: TRBJ2-4
CDR3: CASSQTRDSPEKLFF; DNA: TGTGCCAGCAGTCAAACCCGGGACAGCCCTGAAAAACTGTTTTTT; V: TRBV28; size: NA; D: TRBD1; J: TRBJ1-4
CDR3: CASPRGRETDTQYF; DNA: TGTGCCAGCCCCAGGGGAAGGGAGACAGATACGCAGTATTTT; V: TRBV6-4; size: NA; D: NA; J: TRBJ2-3
CDR3: CASSLGGTPSYPQYF; DNA: TGTGCCAGCAGCTTAGGAGGGACTCCCTCGTACCCGCAGTACTTC; V: TRBV7-9; size: NA; D: NA; J: TRBJ2-7
CDR3: CASGLPEFNEQFF; DNA: TGTGCTAGTGGCCTTCCGGAGTTTAATGAGCAGTTCTTC; V: TRBV12-5; size: NA; D: NA; J: TRBJ2-1
CDR3: CASSLVFVRGTPLNEQFF; DNA: TGCGCCAGCAGCTTGGTATTCGTCCGGGGGACCCCCCTCAATGAGCAGTTCTTC; V: TRBV5-1; size: NA; D: NA; J: TRBJ2-1
CDR3: CASSIRGRGNQPQHF; DNA: TGTGCCAGCAGCATCAGGGGTAGAGGCAATCAGCCCCAGCATTTT; V: TRBV5-8; size: once; D: NA; J: TRBJ1-5
CDR3: CASSRGGNTEAFF; DNA: TGTGCCAGCAGCAGAGGGGGGAACACTGAAGCTTTCTTT; V: TRBV6-5; size: NA; D: NA; J: TRBJ1-1
CDR3: CASSLSLADTQYF; DNA: TGCGCCAGCAGCCTTAGCCTGGCAGATACGCAGTATTTT; V: TRBV4-1; size: NA; D: NA; J: TRBJ2-3
CDR3: CASSLDLSGVNGYTF; DNA: TGTGCCAGCAGCTTGGACTTATCAGGCGTCAATGGCTACACCTTC; V: TRBV5-4; size: NA; D: NA; J: TRBJ1-2
CDR3: CASSMYGGKSPLHF; DNA: TGTGCCAGTAGTATGTATGGGGGGAAATCACCCCTCCACTTT; V: TRBV19; size: NA; D: NA; J: TRBJ1-6
CDR3: CASSLGGASEQFF; DNA: TGTGCCAGCAGCTTGGGGGGGGCCAGTGAGCAGTTCTTC; V: TRBV9; size: NA; D: NA; J: TRBJ2-1
CDR3: CASGLVRAGGHNEQFF; DNA: TGTGCTAGTGGTTTGGTACGGGCAGGAGGCCACAATGAGCAGTTCTTC; V: TRBV12-5; size: NA; D: NA; J: TRBJ2-1
CDR3: CASSTSGEGYGYTF; DNA: TGTGCCAGCAGCACATCAGGGGAAGGGTATGGCTACACCTTC; V: TRBV5-5; size: NA; D: NA; J: TRBJ1-2
CDR3: CASSPRGVGFYEQYF; DNA: TGTGCCAGTAGCCCTCGCGGGGTCGGCTTTTACGAGCAGTACTTC; V: TRBV19; size: once; D: NA; J: TRBJ2-7
CDR3: CASSQAGLAGSSYEQYF; DNA: TGTGCCAGCAGCCAAGCTGGACTAGCGGGGTCCTCCTACGAGCAGTACTTC; V: TRBV4-2; size: NA; D: TRBD2; J: TRBJ2-7
CDR3: CASTTQGYGYTF; DNA: TGTGCCAGCACCACCCAGGGTTACGGCTACACCTTC; V: TRBV6-5; size: NA; D: NA; J: TRBJ1-2
CDR3: CASILSGGKNEQFF; DNA: TGTGCCAGCATCCTTAGCGGGGGGAAGAATGAGCAGTTCTTC; V: TRBV6-5; size: NA; D: TRBD2; J: TRBJ2-1
CDR3: CSVGVNEKLFF; DNA: TGCAGCGTTGGAGTTAATGAAAAACTGTTTTTT; V: TRBV29-1; size: NA; D: NA; J: TRBJ1-4
CDR3: CASGLTGQGAFYSNQPQHF; DNA: TGTGCTAGTGGTTTGACGGGACAGGGGGCCTTTTATAGCAATCAGCCCCAGCATTTT; V: TRBV12-5; size: NA; D: TRBD1; J: TRBJ1-5
CDR3: CASNGGLGEETQYF; DNA: TGCGCCAGCAATGGGGGACTAGGTGAAGAGACCCAGTACTTC; V: TRBV5-1; size: NA; D: TRBD2; J: TRBJ2-5
CDR3: CASSLGEGVRGYTF; DNA: TGTGCCAGCAGCTTAGGGGAGGGAGTAAGGGGCTACACCTTC; V: TRBV7-9; size: NA; D: NA; J: TRBJ1-2
CDR3: CASRPTAGDTQYF; DNA: TGCGCCAGCAGACCCACCGCGGGGGATACGCAGTATTTT; V: TRBV5-1; size: NA; D: NA; J: TRBJ2-3
CDR3: CASREAGVVGYTF; DNA: TGTGCCAGCAGAGAGGCAGGGGTGGTTGGCTACACCTTC; V: TRBV27; size: NA; D: NA; J: TRBJ1-2
CDR3: CASSFEDFLPLHF; DNA: TGTGCCAGCAGCTTTGAGGACTTCTTACCCCTCCACTTT; V: TRBV5-5; size: NA; D: NA; J: TRBJ1-6
CDR3: CAISDQGVYGYTF; DNA: TGTGCCATCAGTGATCAGGGTGTCTATGGCTACACCTTC; V: TRBV10-3; size: NA; D: NA; J: TRBJ1-2
CDR3: CASSVEGDIANEKLFF; DNA: TGTGCCAGCAGCGTTGAAGGGGACATAGCTAATGAAAAACTGTTTTTT; V: TRBV9; size: NA; D: NA; J: TRBJ1-4
CDR3: CASSLRSPSTYEQYF; DNA: TGTGCCAGCAGCTTGCGGAGCCCCTCAACTTACGAGCAGTACTTC; V: TRBV11-2; size: NA; D: NA; J: TRBJ2-7
CDR3: CASSLDRDNEQFF; DNA: TGTGCCAGCAGCCTGGACAGGGACAATGAGCAGTTCTTC; V: TRBV7-8; size: NA; D: TRBD1; J: TRBJ2-1
CDR3: CASSQAPAGLLGGNTIYF; DNA: TGCGCCAGCAGCCAAGCCCCCGCGGGACTTCTAGGAGGAAACACCATATATTTT; V: TRBV4-1; size: NA; D: NA; J: TRBJ1-3
CDR3: CASIAQGDSNQPQHF; DNA: TGTGCCAGCATCGCACAGGGGGATAGCAATCAGCCCCAGCATTTT; V: TRBV28; size: NA; D: TRBD1; J: TRBJ1-5
CDR3: CASSSPPPSGAIYEQYF; DNA: TGTGCCAGCAGCTCGCCCCCCCCTAGTGGCGCAATCTACGAGCAGTACTTC; V: TRBV7-2; size: once; D: NA; J: TRBJ2-7
CDR3: CASSLAGEYQPQHF; DNA: TGTGCCAGCAGTTTGGCCGGGGAGTACCAGCCCCAGCATTTT; V: TRBV28; size: NA; D: NA; J: TRBJ1-5
CDR3: CASSQSTTSNYGYTF; DNA: TGTGCCAGCAGCCAATCAACCACTTCGAACTATGGCTACACCTTC; V: TRBV16; size: NA; D: NA; J: TRBJ1-2
CDR3: CASSFRQSYQETQYF; DNA: TGTGCCAGCAGTTTCAGACAGTCGTACCAAGAGACCCAGTACTTC; V: TRBV28; size: NA; D: NA; J: TRBJ2-5
CDR3: CASSDSGDTGELFF; DNA: TGTGCCAGCAGTGATAGCGGGGACACCGGGGAGCTGTTTTTT; V: TRBV6-4; size: NA; D: TRBD2; J: TRBJ2-2